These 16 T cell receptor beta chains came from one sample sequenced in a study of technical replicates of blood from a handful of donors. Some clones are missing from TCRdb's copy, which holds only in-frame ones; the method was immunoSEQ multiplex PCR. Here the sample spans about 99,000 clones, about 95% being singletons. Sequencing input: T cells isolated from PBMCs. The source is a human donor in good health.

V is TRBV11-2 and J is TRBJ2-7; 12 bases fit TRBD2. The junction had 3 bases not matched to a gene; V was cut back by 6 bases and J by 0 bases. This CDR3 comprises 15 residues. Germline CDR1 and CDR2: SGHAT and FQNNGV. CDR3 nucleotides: TGTGCCAGCAGTCCGACTAGCGGGAGCTCCTACGAGCAGTACTTC. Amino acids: CASSPTSGSSYEQYF.

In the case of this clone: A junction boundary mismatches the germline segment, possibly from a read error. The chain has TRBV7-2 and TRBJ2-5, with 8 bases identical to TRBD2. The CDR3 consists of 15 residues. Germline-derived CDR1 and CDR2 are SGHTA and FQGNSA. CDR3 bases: TGTGCCAGCAGCTTAGGGGCGGGGGGCCAAGGGACCCAGTACTTC. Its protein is CASSLGAGGQGTQYF.

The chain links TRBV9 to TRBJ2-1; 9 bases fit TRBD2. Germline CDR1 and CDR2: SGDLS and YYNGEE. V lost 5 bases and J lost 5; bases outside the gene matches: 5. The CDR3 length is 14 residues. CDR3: CASSLAGGDNEQFF. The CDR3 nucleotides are TGTGCCAGCAGTTTGGCGGGGGGGGACAATGAGCAGTTCTTC.

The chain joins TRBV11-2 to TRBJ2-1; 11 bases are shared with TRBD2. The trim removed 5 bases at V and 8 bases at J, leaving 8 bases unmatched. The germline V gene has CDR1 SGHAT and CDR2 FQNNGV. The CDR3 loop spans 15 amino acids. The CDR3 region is CASSGPGLAADEQFF. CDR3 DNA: TGTGCCAGCAGCGGTCCGGGACTAGCGGCGGATGAGCAGTTCTTC. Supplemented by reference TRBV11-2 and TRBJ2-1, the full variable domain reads EAGVAQSPRYKIIEKRQSVAFWCNPISGHATLYWYQQILGQGPKLLIQFQNNGVVDDSQLPKDRFSAERLKGVDSTLKIQPAKLEDSAVYLCASSGPGLAADEQFFGPGTRLTVL.

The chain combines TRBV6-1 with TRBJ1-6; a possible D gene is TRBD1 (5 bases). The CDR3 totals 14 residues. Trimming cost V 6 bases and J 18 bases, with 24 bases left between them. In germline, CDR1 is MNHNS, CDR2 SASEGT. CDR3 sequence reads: CASSEGRYAVKRHF. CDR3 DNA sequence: TGTGCCAGCAGCGAGGGGAGGTACGCCGTTAAACGCCACTTT.

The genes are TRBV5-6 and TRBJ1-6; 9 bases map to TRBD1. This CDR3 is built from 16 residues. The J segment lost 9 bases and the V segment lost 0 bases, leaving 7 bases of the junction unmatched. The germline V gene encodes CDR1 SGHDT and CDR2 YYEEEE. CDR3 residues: CASSLDGTGIGSPLHF. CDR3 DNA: TGTGCCAGCAGCTTGGATGGGACAGGGATCGGTTCACCCCTCCACTTT.

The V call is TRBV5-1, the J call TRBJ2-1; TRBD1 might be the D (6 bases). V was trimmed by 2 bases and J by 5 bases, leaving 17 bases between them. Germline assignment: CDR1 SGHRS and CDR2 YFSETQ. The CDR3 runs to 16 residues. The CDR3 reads CASSFGDTSLHNEQFF. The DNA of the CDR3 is TGCGCCAGCAGCTTTGGGGACACCAGTCTCCACAATGAGCAGTTCTTC. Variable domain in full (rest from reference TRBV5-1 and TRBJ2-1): KAGVTQTPRYLIKTRGQQVTLSCSPISGHRSVSWYQQTPGQGLQFLFEYFSETQRNKGNFPGRFSGRQFSNSRSEMNVSTLELGDSALYLCASSFGDTSLHNEQFFGPGTRLTVL.

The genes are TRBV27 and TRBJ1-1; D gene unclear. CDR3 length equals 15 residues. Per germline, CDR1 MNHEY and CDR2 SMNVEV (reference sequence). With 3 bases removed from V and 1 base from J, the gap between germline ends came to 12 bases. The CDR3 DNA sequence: TGTGCCAGCAGTTTGTCCGCAGAGGGGAACACTGAAGCTTTCTTT. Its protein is CASSLSAEGNTEAFF.

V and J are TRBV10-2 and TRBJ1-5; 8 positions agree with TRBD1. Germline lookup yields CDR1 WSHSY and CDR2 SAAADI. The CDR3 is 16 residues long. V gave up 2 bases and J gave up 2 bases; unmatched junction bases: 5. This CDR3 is CASSESAGGRNQPQHF. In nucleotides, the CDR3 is TGCGCCAGCAGTGAGAGCGCAGGGGGCCGCAATCAGCCCCAGCATTTT.

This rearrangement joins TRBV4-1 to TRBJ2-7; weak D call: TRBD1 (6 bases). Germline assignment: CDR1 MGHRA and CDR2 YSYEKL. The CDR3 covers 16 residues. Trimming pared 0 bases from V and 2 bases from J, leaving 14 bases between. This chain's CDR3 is CASSQEYRDTPYEQYF. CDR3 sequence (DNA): TGCGCCAGCAGCCAAGAGTATCGGGACACCCCCTACGAGCAGTACTTC.

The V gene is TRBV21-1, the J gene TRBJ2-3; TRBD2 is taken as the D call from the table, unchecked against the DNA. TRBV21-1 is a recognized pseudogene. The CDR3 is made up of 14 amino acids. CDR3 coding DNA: TGTGCCAGCAGCAAAGTCCCGACTCGGGGGACGCAGTATTTT. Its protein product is CASSKVPTRGTQYF.

CDR3 sequence reads: CASSLVPTGNTIYF. CDR3 bases: TGTGCCAGCAGCTTAGTCCCCACAGGAAACACCATATATTTT. The V call is TRBV7-8, the J call TRBJ1-3, with D unresolved. This CDR3 spans 14 amino acids. Trimming stripped 1 base from V and 4 bases from J, with 8 bases between. Germline V gene lookup returns CDR1 SGHVS and CDR2 FQNEAQ. Together with reference TRBV7-8 and TRBJ1-3, the CDR3 gives the full variable domain: GAGVSQSPRYKVAKRGQDVALRCDPISGHVSLFWYQQALGQGPEFLTYFQNEAQLDKSGLPSDRFFAERPEGSVSTLKIQRTQQEDSAVYLCASSLVPTGNTIYFGEGSWLTVV.

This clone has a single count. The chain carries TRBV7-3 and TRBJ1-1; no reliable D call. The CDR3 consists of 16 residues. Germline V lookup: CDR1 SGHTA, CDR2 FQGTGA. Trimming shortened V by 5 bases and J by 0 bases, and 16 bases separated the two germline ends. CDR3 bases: TGTGCCAGCAGCCCCTCTGGTGAGATGATGAACACTGAAGCTTTCTTT. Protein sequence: CASSPSGEMMNTEAFF.

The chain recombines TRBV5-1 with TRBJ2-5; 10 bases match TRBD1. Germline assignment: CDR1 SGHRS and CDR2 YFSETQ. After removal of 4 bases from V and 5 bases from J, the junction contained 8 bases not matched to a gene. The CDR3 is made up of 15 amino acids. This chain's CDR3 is CASSQGTGDGETQYF. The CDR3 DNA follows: TGCGCCAGCAGCCAGGGGACAGGGGACGGGGAGACCCAGTACTTC.

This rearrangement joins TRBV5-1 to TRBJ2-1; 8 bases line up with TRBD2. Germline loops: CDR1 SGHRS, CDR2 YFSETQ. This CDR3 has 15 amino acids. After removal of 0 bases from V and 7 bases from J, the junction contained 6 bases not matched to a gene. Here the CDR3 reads CASSLVGLAANEQFF. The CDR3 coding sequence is TGCGCCAGCAGCTTGGTAGGACTAGCTGCAAATGAGCAGTTCTTC.

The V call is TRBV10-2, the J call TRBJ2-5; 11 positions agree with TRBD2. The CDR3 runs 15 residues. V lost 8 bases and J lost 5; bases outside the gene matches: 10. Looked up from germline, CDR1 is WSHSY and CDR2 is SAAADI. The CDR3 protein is CASLPELAGDETQYF. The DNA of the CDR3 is TGCGCCAGCCTGCCGGAACTAGCGGGGGATGAGACCCAGTACTTC.